Each of the 27 T cell receptor beta chains below was sequenced from the same sample in a study of OX40 agonist ivuxolimab in advanced cancers. Only in-frame clones appear in the TCRdb table, and some are missing; sequencing was by immunoSEQ multiplex PCR. The data contain 100,000 to 130,000 clones, around 93% of them seen just once; the ten biggest clones take up around 0.61%. Sequencing used CD4+ or CD8+ T cells sorted from blood, obtained in a trial of the OX40 agonist ivuxolimab. The receptors were gathered from an adult with an advanced solid tumor such as melanoma, head and neck, liver or kidney cancer.

V gene TRBV5-8 combines with J gene TRBJ1-3; TRBD1 matches at 8 bases. CDR3 length equals 15 residues. V trimming: 4 bases; J trimming: 0 bases; junction bases outside the gene matches: 3. Germline V CDR1 and CDR2: SGHTS, YDEGEE. CDR3 in amino acids: CASSPGQVSGNTIYF. The CDR3 DNA follows: TGTGCCAGCAGCCCGGGACAGGTCTCTGGAAACACCATATATTTT.

This clone was detected once. The DNA of the CDR3 is TGTGCCTGGAGTGTAAATATGGGACTAGCGGGGGGGCTTCCCTACAATGAGCAGTTCTTC. It yields the protein CAWSVNMGLAGGLPYNEQFF. The chain has TRBV30 and TRBJ2-1; 16 positions match TRBD2. V was pared by 0 bases and J by 2 bases, with 10 bases of the junction left unmatched. The CDR3 has 20 residues. Germline values: CDR1 GTSNPN, CDR2 SVGIG (reference sequence).

This rearrangement joins TRBV5-1 to TRBJ2-2; the D gene is possibly TRBD2 (6 bases). V lost 6 bases and J 2 bases, leaving 11 bases between the germline ends. Germline V lookup: CDR1 SGHRS, CDR2 YFSETQ. CDR3 size: 14 residues. The CDR3: CASNREPNTGELFF. In DNA form, the CDR3 reads TGCGCCAGCAATCGGGAGCCCAACACCGGGGAGCTGTTTTTT.

The chain employs TRBV27 and TRBJ2-5; 8 nucleotides line up with TRBD2. The CDR3 length is 13 residues. With 5 bases clipped from V and 4 bases from J, the junction kept 3 bases outside the gene matches. From germline, CDR1 is MNHEY and CDR2 SMNVEV (reference sequence). CDR3 in amino acids: CASSPGRGETQYF. Written as DNA, the CDR3 is TGTGCCAGCAGTCCCGGGAGGGGAGAGACCCAGTACTTC.

This clone appeared a single time. This CDR3 is also generated by other DNA sequences in the sample. The chain employs TRBV6-6 and TRBJ2-7; a weak D match, TRBD2 (5 bases). Trimming left V 2 bases short and J 5 bases short, with 7 bases between. The germline V gene encodes CDR1 MNHNY and CDR2 SVGAGI (reference sequence). The CDR3 sequence is 12 residues long. The CDR3 spells CASSYARDEQYF. The DNA of the CDR3 is TGTGCCAGCAGTTACGCGCGGGACGAGCAGTACTTC.

The V and J genes are TRBV27 and TRBJ1-2; D may be TRBD1 (5 bases). Germline V CDR1 and CDR2: MNHEY, SMNVEV (reference sequence). V was trimmed by 2 bases and J by 8 bases, leaving 15 bases between them. The CDR3 covers 14 residues. The CDR3 DNA follows: TGTGCCAGCAGTTTAAATACCGCTTCAGGGGGCTACACCTTC. This codes for CASSLNTASGGYTF.

The CDR3 loop reads CASSAGFSGNTIYF. DNA of the CDR3: TGTGCCAGCAGTGCGGGGTTCTCTGGAAACACCATATATTTT. The rearrangement joins TRBV2 to TRBJ1-3, with D uncertain. The CDR3 length is 14 residues. The V gene lost 4 bases and the J gene lost 0 bases, with 7 bases spanning the gap. In germline, CDR1 is SNHLY, CDR2 FYNNEI.

The CDR3 bases are TGTGCCAGCAGTTTACGGGGGACAGGGAGAAACACCGGGGAGCTGTTTTTT. As protein: CASSLRGTGRNTGELFF. V gene TRBV27 combines with J gene TRBJ2-2, with 9 bases fitting TRBD1. Germline assignment: CDR1 MNHEY and CDR2 SMNVEV (reference sequence). The ends lost 2 bases at V and 2 bases at J; junction bases unmatched: 6. The CDR3 contains 17 residues.

The chain recombines TRBV29-1 with TRBJ2-1; 9 positions match TRBD1. Germline trimming cut 6 bases from V and 6 bases from J; bases unmatched to any gene: 3. The CDR3 is made up of 12 amino acids. Germline V CDR1 and CDR2: SQVTM, ANQGSEA. CDR3 coding DNA: TGCAGCGTACGGGGACAGGGCAATGAGCAGTTCTTC. It codes for CSVRGQGNEQFF.

The V call is TRBV6-5, the J call TRBJ1-5; D might be TRBD1 (5 bases). CDR1 is MNHEY, CDR2 SVGAGI, per germline. This CDR3 region has 15 residues. The V gene lost 0 bases and the J gene lost 0 bases, with 6 bases spanning the gap. CDR3 sequence reads: CASSYSGDSNQPQHF. CDR3 nucleotide sequence: TGTGCCAGCAGTTACTCAGGGGATAGCAATCAGCCCCAGCATTTT.

This chain joins TRBV6-5 and TRBJ1-2; a possible D gene is TRBD1 (5 bases). CDR3 length equals 14 residues. The germline CDR1 and CDR2 sequences are MNHEY and SVGAGI. Trimming pared 6 bases from V and 8 bases from J, leaving 19 bases between. The CDR3 reads CASSDSLVDGGYTF. In nucleotides, the CDR3 is TGTGCCAGCAGCGACAGCCTAGTTGATGGAGGCTACACCTTC.

This clone was recorded a few times. Other DNA sequences in the same sample also yield this CDR3. The J gene is TRBJ1-1, the V gene TRBV2; D uncertain. This CDR3 comprises 13 residues. Per germline, CDR1 SNHLY and CDR2 FYNNEI. Between the trimmed V and J ends, which lost 6 bases and 0 bases, there was a span of 8 bases. The CDR3 DNA reads TGTGCCAGCAGCTATATGATGAACACTGAAGCTTTCTTT. Encoded protein: CASSYMMNTEAFF.

The gene calls are TRBV29-1 and TRBJ2-7; TRBD1 agrees at 8 bases. The CDR3 is 12 residues long. The V segment lost 6 bases and the J segment 5 bases; nucleotides outside the gene matches: 6. In germline, CDR1 is SQVTM, CDR2 ANQGSEA. The CDR3 protein is CSVQTGVDEQYF. In nucleotides, the CDR3 is TGCAGCGTCCAGACAGGGGTAGACGAGCAGTACTTC.

This chain links TRBV9 with TRBJ2-7; TRBD1 matches at 9 bases. CDR3 size: 15 residues. Per the germline V gene, CDR1 is SGDLS and CDR2 is YYNGEE. J was trimmed by 3 bases and V by 3 bases; bases with no gene match: 7. The CDR3 protein is CASSAGQGPFYEQYF. DNA for the CDR3: TGTGCCAGCAGCGCCGGACAGGGGCCGTTCTACGAGCAGTACTTC.

This rearrangement joins TRBV5-1 to TRBJ2-3; D possibly matches TRBD1 or TRBD2 (6 bases each). Germline CDR1 and CDR2: SGHRS and YFSETQ. The V gene lost 3 bases and the J gene lost 1 base, with 9 bases spanning the gap. This CDR3 has 14 residues. In DNA, the CDR3 is TGCGCCAGCAGCTCGGGGGCGGGCACAGATACGCAGTATTTT. Encoded protein: CASSSGAGTDTQYF.

The rearrangement uses TRBV19 and TRBJ2-2; TRBD1 aligns across 9 bases. The CDR3 is 14 amino acids. From germline, CDR1 is LNHDA and CDR2 SQIVND (reference sequence). Trimming at V came to 5 bases and at J to 8 bases, leaving 6 bases not matched to a gene. The CDR3 here is CASSLGDRVGELFF. DNA for the CDR3: TGTGCCAGTAGTCTCGGGGACAGGGTAGGGGAGCTGTTTTTT.

The sample holds one count of this clone. The chain recombines TRBV4-1 with TRBJ2-5; no firm D call. The CDR3 runs 14 residues. Between the trimmed V and J ends, which lost 3 bases and 4 bases, there was a span of 12 bases. Per the germline V gene, CDR1 is MGHRA and CDR2 is YSYEKL. The CDR3 loop is CASSQDLNRETQYF. CDR3 bases: TGCGCCAGCAGCCAGGACCTTAATCGAGAGACCCAGTACTTC.

The chain links TRBV5-6 to TRBJ1-1; 7 nucleotides line up with TRBD1. Unmatched junction bases numbered 6, after V lost 4 bases and J lost 0 bases. CDR1 and CDR2 from the germline V gene are SGHDT and YYEEEE. The CDR3 covers 15 residues. As DNA, the CDR3 is TGTGCCAGCAGCAACACCGGGACAGTGAACACTGAAGCTTTCTTT. This translates into CASSNTGTVNTEAFF.

There are a few counts of this clone. The chain combines TRBV10-1 with TRBJ2-3; D is uncertain. The germline V and J ends were trimmed by 8 bases and 1 base, with 10 bases remaining between them. Germline V gene lookup returns CDR1 WNHNN and CDR2 SYGVQD (reference sequence). This CDR3 contains 13 residues. The CDR3 DNA reads as TGCGCCAGCCAAGAGGCAGGCACAGATACGCAGTATTTT. It encodes CASQEAGTDTQYF.

The genes are TRBV11-2 and TRBJ1-2; D gene uncertain. V lost 7 bases, J lost 4 bases, and 13 bases lay in between. In germline, CDR1 is SGHAT, CDR2 FQNNGV. There are 13 residues in the CDR3. The CDR3 loop reads CASTPGSFYGYTF. Here the CDR3 DNA reads TGTGCCAGCACCCCGGGGTCCTTCTATGGCTACACCTTC. The full variable domain, rest sourced from reference TRBV11-2 and TRBJ1-2, is EAGVAQSPRYKIIEKRQSVAFWCNPISGHATLYWYQQILGQGPKLLIQFQNNGVVDDSQLPKDRFSAERLKGVDSTLKIQPAKLEDSAVYLCASTPGSFYGYTFGSGTRLTVV.

V gene TRBV5-1 combines with J gene TRBJ2-7; D remains ambiguous. Trimming left V 4 bases short and J 0 bases short, with 11 bases between. The CDR3 has 14 residues. Germline CDR1 and CDR2: SGHRS and YFSETQ. In DNA form, the CDR3 reads TGCGCCAGCAGCCCGGACGCTCACTCCTACGAGCAGTACTTC. Amino acid sequence: CASSPDAHSYEQYF.

This clone has only one observation. The CDR3 region is CASSQVTTGWSSYEQYF. For the CDR3, the DNA is TGCGCCAGCAGCCAAGTAACGACAGGGTGGAGCTCCTACGAGCAGTACTTC. The rearrangement joins TRBV4-1 to TRBJ2-7, with 7 bases lining up with TRBD1. Germline V CDR1 and CDR2: MGHRA, YSYEKL. V lost 1 base, J lost 0 bases, and 9 bases stayed unmatched. There are 17 residues in the CDR3.

This clone has a handful of counts. This rearrangement joins TRBV11-2 to TRBJ1-2; D is unresolved. In germline, CDR1 is SGHAT, CDR2 FQNNGV. CDR3 size: 12 residues. V dropped 0 bases and J dropped 5 bases, with 4 bases sitting between them. DNA of the CDR3: TGTGCCAGCAGCTTAGATCGGTATGGCTACACCTTC. It translates to CASSLDRYGYTF.

The rearrangement joins TRBV5-4 to TRBJ1-1, with 8 bases matching TRBD1. This CDR3 is 13 amino acids long. The junction had 4 bases not matched to a gene; V was cut back by 4 bases and J by 5 bases. The germline CDR1 and CDR2 sequences are SGHNT and YYREEE (reference sequence). The CDR3 coding sequence is TGTGCCAGCAGCAGGACAGGGCGTACTGAAGCTTTCTTT. Its protein is CASSRTGRTEAFF.

The chain has TRBV6-6 and TRBJ2-7; D call uncertain. The CDR3 is made up of 12 amino acids. V lost 5 bases and J 5 bases, leaving 10 bases between the germline ends. In germline, CDR1 is MNHNY, CDR2 SVGAGI (reference sequence). The CDR3 nucleotides read TGTGCCAGCAGTACACCTCCCCACGAGCAGTACTTC. Protein sequence: CASSTPPHEQYF.

CDR3 in amino acids: CASSITRGSGFTEAFF. CDR3 nucleotide sequence: TGTGCCAGTAGTATAACCCGGGGTTCAGGGTTCACTGAAGCTTTCTTT. The rearrangement joins TRBV19 to TRBJ1-1; tentative D call: TRBD1 (5 bases). The CDR3 length is 16 residues. The germline V and J ends were trimmed by 2 bases and 4 bases, with 17 bases remaining between them. Germline V gives CDR1 LNHDA, CDR2 SQIVND (reference sequence).

This clone was seen only once. The chain is built from TRBV19 and TRBJ1-1, with a tentative D call TRBD1 (6 bases). This CDR3 has 13 amino acids. The germline V gene encodes CDR1 LNHDA and CDR2 SQIVND (reference sequence). V lost 6 bases, J lost 11 bases, and 19 bases lay in between. The CDR3 sequence is CASRHTGTGQAFF. The CDR3 region has the DNA TGTGCCAGTAGGCATACAGGGACGGGGCAGGCTTTCTTT.